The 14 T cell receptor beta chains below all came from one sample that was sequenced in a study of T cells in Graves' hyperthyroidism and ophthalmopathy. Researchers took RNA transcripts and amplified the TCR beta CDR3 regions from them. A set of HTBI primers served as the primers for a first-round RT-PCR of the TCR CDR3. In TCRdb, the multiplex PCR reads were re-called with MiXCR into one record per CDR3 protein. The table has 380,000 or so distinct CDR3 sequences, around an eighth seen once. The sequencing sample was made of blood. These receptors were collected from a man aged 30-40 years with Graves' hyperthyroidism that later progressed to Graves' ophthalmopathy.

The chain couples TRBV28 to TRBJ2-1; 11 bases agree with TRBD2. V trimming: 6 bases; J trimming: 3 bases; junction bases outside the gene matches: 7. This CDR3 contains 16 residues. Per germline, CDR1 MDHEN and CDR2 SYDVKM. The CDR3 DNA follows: TGTGCCAGCAGCGCGGGGACTAGCGGTCGCTACAATGAGCAGTTCTTC. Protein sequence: CASSAGTSGRYNEQFF.

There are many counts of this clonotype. CDR3 DNA sequence: TGTGCCAGCAGTCGCGGGGGTTGGACCGGGGAGCTGTTTTTT. It codes for CASSRGGWTGELFF. The rearrangement links TRBV6-1 to TRBJ2-2; 7 bases are a match to TRBD2. The CDR3 has 14 amino acids. CDR1 is MNHNS, CDR2 SASEGT, per germline. The trim removed 5 bases at V and 5 bases at J, leaving 5 bases unmatched.

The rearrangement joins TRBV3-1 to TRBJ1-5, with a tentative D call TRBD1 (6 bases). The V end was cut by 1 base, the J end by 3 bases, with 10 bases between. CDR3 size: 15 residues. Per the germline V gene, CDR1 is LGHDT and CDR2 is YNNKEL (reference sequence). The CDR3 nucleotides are TGTGCCAGCAGCCAAGTGCCAGGGGTCAATCAGCCCCAGCATTTT. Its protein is CASSQVPGVNQPQHF.

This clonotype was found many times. DNA of the CDR3: TGTGCCAGCAGCTTAGCGGGGGGGCCAGAATACAATGAGCAGTTCTTC. It translates to CASSLAGGPEYNEQFF. V is TRBV7-9 and J is TRBJ2-1; maybe TRBD2 (7 bases). The ends were cut back, 0 bases at V and 4 bases at J, with 13 bases in the middle. The CDR3 runs 16 residues. Per the germline V gene, CDR1 is SEHNR and CDR2 is FQNEAQ (reference sequence). The whole variable domain, remainder taken from reference TRBV7-9 and TRBJ2-1, is DTGVSQNPRHKITKRGQNVTFRCDPISEHNRLYWYRQTLGQGPEFLTYFQNEAQLEKSRLLSDRFSAERPKGSFSTLEIQRTEQGDSAMYLCASSLAGGPEYNEQFFGPGTRLTVL.

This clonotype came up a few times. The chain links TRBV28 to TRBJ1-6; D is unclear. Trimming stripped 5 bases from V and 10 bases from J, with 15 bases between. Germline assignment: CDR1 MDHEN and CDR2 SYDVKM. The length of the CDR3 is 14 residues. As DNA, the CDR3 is TGTGCCAGCAGTCCCTCGCGGGTTGTCTCACCCCTCCACTTT. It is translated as CASSPSRVVSPLHF.

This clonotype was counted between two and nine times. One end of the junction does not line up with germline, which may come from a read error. The CDR3 DNA reads as TGTGCCGGCAGTGACCCTAGCGGGGGAACAGATACGCAGTATTTT. Translation gives CAGSDPSGGTDTQYF. The chain uses TRBV2 and TRBJ2-3, with 10 nucleotides matching TRBD2. The CDR3 runs 15 residues. CDR1 SNHLY and CDR2 FYNNEI come from the germline V gene.

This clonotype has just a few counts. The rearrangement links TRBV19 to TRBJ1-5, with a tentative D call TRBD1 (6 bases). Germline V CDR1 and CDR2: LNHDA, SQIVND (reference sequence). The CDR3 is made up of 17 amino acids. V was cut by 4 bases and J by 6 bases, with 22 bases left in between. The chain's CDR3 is CASSSLWGGGDIQPQHF. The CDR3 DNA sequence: TGTGCCAGTAGTAGCCTCTGGGGGGGCGGGGATATTCAGCCCCAGCATTTT.

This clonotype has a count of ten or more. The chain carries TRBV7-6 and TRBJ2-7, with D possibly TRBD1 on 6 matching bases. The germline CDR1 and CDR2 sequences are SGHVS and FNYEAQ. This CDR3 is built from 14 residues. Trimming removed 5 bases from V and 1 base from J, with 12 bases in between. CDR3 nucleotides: TGTGCCAGCAGCCCCAGGACAGCATCCTACGAGCAGTACTTC. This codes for CASSPRTASYEQYF.

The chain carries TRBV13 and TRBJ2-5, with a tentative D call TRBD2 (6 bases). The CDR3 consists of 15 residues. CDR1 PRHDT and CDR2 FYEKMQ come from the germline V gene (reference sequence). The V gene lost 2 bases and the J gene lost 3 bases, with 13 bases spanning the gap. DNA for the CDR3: TGTGCCAGCAGCTTACCCAGCGGGCGAGAAGAGACCCAGTACTTC. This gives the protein CASSLPSGREETQYF.

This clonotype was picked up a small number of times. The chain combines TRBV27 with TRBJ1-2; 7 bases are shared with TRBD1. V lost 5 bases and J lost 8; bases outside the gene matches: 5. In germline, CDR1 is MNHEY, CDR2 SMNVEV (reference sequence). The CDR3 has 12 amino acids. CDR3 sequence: CASSKTGFGYTF. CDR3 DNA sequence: TGTGCCAGCAGTAAGACAGGGTTCGGCTACACCTTC.

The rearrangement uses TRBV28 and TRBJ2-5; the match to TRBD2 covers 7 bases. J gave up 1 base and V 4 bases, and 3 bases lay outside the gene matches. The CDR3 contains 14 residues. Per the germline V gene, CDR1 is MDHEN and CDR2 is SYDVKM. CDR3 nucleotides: TGTGCCAGCAGTTATCTAGCGGTCCAAGAGACCCAGTACTTC. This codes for CASSYLAVQETQYF.

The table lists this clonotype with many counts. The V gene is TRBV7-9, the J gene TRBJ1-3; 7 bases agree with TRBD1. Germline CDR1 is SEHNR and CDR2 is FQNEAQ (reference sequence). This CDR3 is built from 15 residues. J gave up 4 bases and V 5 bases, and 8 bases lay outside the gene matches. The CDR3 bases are TGTGCCAGCAGCCTACGACAGGGTTCGGGAAACACCATATATTTT. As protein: CASSLRQGSGNTIYF.

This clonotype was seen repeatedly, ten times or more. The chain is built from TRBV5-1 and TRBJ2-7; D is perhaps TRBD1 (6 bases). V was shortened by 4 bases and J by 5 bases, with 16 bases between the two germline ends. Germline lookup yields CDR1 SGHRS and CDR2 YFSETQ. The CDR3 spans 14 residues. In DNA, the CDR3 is TGCGCCAGCAGCCGTCAGGACAGTCGCAACGAGCAGTACTTC. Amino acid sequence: CASSRQDSRNEQYF.

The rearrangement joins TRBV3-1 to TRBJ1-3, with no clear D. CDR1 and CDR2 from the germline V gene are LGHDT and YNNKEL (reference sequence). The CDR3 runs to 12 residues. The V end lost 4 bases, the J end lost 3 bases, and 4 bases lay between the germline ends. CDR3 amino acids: CASSRLGNTIYF. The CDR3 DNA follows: TGTGCCAGCAGCCGCCTTGGAAACACCATATATTTT.